Each of the 32 T cell receptor beta chains below was sequenced from the same sample in a study of cytomegalovirus exposure and HLA in healthy donors. The PCR contained 60 Vbeta and 13 Jbeta primers. Assay used: immunoSEQ multiplex PCR; TCRdb lists only in-frame clones, some missing. The table shows about 80,000 clones, with around 62% occurring only once. The sequencing sample was made of PBMCs. These receptors came from a male donor in good health and CMV-seropositive.

The chain carries TRBV2 and TRBJ1-6; weak D call: TRBD1 (5 bases). The CDR3 is 14 amino acids. The germline CDR1 and CDR2 sequences are SNHLY and FYNNEI. The germline V and J ends were trimmed by 9 bases and 7 bases, with 16 bases remaining between them. The CDR3 here is CASRDPAGNSPLHF. In DNA form, the CDR3 reads TGTGCCAGTCGGGACCCCGCGGGGAATTCACCCCTCCACTTT. Using reference TRBV2 and TRBJ1-6 for the parts outside the CDR3, the full variable domain is EPEVTQTPSHQVTQMGQEVILRCVPISNHLYFYWYRQILGQKVEFLVSFYNNEISEKSEIFDDQFSVERPDGSNFTLKIRSTKLEDSAMYFCASRDPAGNSPLHFGNGTRLTVT.

The rearrangement links TRBV5-6 to TRBJ1-4, with 9 positions matching TRBD1. Trimming cost V 6 bases and J 6 bases; bases outside gene matches: 6. Germline V lookup: CDR1 SGHDT, CDR2 YYEEEE. This CDR3 contains 14 residues. DNA of the CDR3: TGTGCCAGCACCCCGGGACAGGGTGATGAAAAACTGTTTTTT. Protein: CASTPGQGDEKLFF.

The chain carries TRBV4-3 and TRBJ2-7; 8 bases map to TRBD2. V was clipped by 0 bases and J by 5 bases; unmatched bases: 9. This CDR3 contains 16 residues. Germline V gene sequence: CDR1 LGHNA, CDR2 YSLEER. CDR3 nucleotide sequence: TGCGCCAGCAGCCAAGATCGCCTCGGGAGGGCCGACGAGCAGTACTTC. It encodes CASSQDRLGRADEQYF.

V and J are TRBV30 and TRBJ1-2; 9 nucleotides match TRBD1. The CDR3 has 17 residues. Germline-derived CDR1 and CDR2 are GTSNPN and SVGIG (reference sequence). V gave up 3 bases and J gave up 5 bases; unmatched junction bases: 16. The CDR3 spells CAWSAGQGIGRGYGYTF. Written as DNA, the CDR3 is TGTGCCTGGAGCGCGGGACAGGGTATCGGTAGAGGGTATGGCTACACCTTC.

This sequence joins TRBV30 and TRBJ2-1, with 9 nucleotides matching TRBD2. Trimming at V came to 3 bases and at J to 15 bases, leaving 9 bases not matched to a gene. The CDR3 consists of 12 residues. Germline CDR1 reads GTSNPN; CDR2 reads SVGIG (reference sequence). The CDR3 bases are TGTGCCTGGAGCCTAGCGGGGCCCGAACTGTTCTTC. Its translation is CAWSLAGPELFF.

The rearrangement uses TRBV30 and TRBJ1-2; 10 nucleotides align to TRBD1. Unmatched junction bases numbered 4, after V lost 2 bases and J lost 4 bases. Germline lookup yields CDR1 GTSNPN and CDR2 SVGIG (reference sequence). There are 14 residues in the CDR3. CDR3 in DNA: TGTGCCTGGAGTATTGACAGGGGGCTCTATGGCTACACCTTC. This gives the protein CAWSIDRGLYGYTF.

The J gene is TRBJ2-1, the V gene TRBV10-1; the D gene is possibly TRBD2 (5 bases). Germline CDR1 WNHNN, CDR2 SYGVQD (reference sequence). V was clipped by 3 bases and J by 5 bases, with 11 bases between them. The CDR3 loop spans 14 amino acids. The CDR3 loop is CASSDSSRDNEQFF. The DNA for the CDR3 is TGCGCCAGCAGTGACTCTAGCCGGGACAATGAGCAGTTCTTC.

The CDR3 spells CASSLDSSYEQYF. The DNA for the CDR3 is TGTGCCAGCAGCTTGGACTCCTCCTACGAGCAGTACTTC. The genes are TRBV7-9 and TRBJ2-7; D possibly corresponds to TRBD2 (5 bases). The CDR3 has 13 residues. The V end was cut by 3 bases, the J end by 0 bases, with 6 bases between. Germline V lookup: CDR1 SEHNR, CDR2 FQNEAQ (reference sequence).

CDR3 sequence (DNA): TGTGCCAGCAGTTTAGCAGGGGGAAATCAGCCCCAGCATTTT. It codes for CASSLAGGNQPQHF. The V gene is TRBV27, the J gene TRBJ1-5; TRBD1 agrees at 7 bases. The germline V gene encodes CDR1 MNHEY and CDR2 SMNVEV (reference sequence). The J segment lost 4 bases and the V segment lost 2 bases, leaving 2 bases of the junction unmatched. The CDR3 length is 14 residues.

This chain joins TRBV7-2 and TRBJ1-1; TRBD1 matches at 7 bases. V shed 4 bases and J 1 base; nucleotides not matched to a gene: 9. CDR1 is SGHTA, CDR2 FQGNSA, per germline. The CDR3 sequence is 16 residues long. CDR3 DNA: TGTGCCAGCAGCTCTGGAGGGGGCCGCGGGAACACTGAAGCTTTCTTT. Protein product: CASSSGGGRGNTEAFF. The complete variable domain, with remaining parts taken from reference TRBV7-2 and TRBJ1-1, reads GAGVSQSPSNKVTEKGKDVELRCDPISGHTALYWYRQSLGQGLEFLIYFQGNSAPDKSGLPSDRFSAERTGGSVSTLTIQRTQQEDSAVYLCASSSGGGRGNTEAFFGQGTRLTVV.

The chain has TRBV30 and TRBJ1-5, with a possible D match to TRBD1 (6 bases). This CDR3 is 13 amino acids long. Germline V gene lookup returns CDR1 GTSNPN and CDR2 SVGIG (reference sequence). V lost 1 base and J lost 5, with 9 bases in between. Written as DNA, the CDR3 is TGTGCCTGGAGTGAGGGGGTGGATCAGCCCCAGCATTTT. It encodes CAWSEGVDQPQHF.

The rearrangement uses TRBV19 and TRBJ2-7; TRBD1 is a possible D gene (6 bases). The CDR3 totals 17 residues. The V end was cut by 4 bases, the J end by 6 bases, with 25 bases between. Germline CDR1 and CDR2: LNHDA and SQIVND (reference sequence). The CDR3 DNA sequence: TGTGCCAGTAGTAAGCGGTCGCAGGGGCCCCTTCATGGCGAGCAGTACTTC. This translates into CASSKRSQGPLHGEQYF.

The chain employs TRBV10-3 and TRBJ1-1; 10 bases are shared with TRBD1. The CDR3 contains 15 residues. Germline V gene lookup returns CDR1 ENHRY and CDR2 SYGVKD. The J segment lost 7 bases and the V segment lost 6 bases, leaving 11 bases of the junction unmatched. Here the CDR3 DNA reads TGTGCCATCAGGAGATCCGGGACAGGGGAGGGTGAAGCTTTCTTT. It encodes CAIRRSGTGEGEAFF.

The CDR3 region is CASKRDTGGYTF. In DNA form, the CDR3 reads TGTGCCAGCAAGCGGGACACAGGGGGCTACACCTTC. This sequence joins TRBV6-5 and TRBJ1-2; perhaps TRBD1 as D (6 bases). Trimming removed 7 bases from V and 8 bases from J, with 14 bases in between. The CDR3 extends over 12 amino acids. Germline CDR1 is MNHEY and CDR2 is SVGAGI.

In its sample, this clone was seen a few times. This chain connects TRBV7-8 to TRBJ2-1; 12 positions match TRBD2. This CDR3 contains 16 residues. Looked up from germline, CDR1 is SGHVS and CDR2 is FQNEAQ. V lost 0 bases to trimming and J lost 6 bases; unmatched junction nucleotides: 3. In DNA form, the CDR3 reads TGTGCCAGCAGCTTAGCAAGACTAGCGGGAGTCAATGAGCAGTTCTTC. As protein: CASSLARLAGVNEQFF.

This clone was found a few times. The J gene is TRBJ2-1, the V gene TRBV5-4; D possibly corresponds to TRBD1 (5 bases). Germline V gene sequence: CDR1 SGHNT, CDR2 YYREEE (reference sequence). The CDR3 is 12 amino acids. Deletions cut 3 bases from V and 10 bases from J, with 11 bases between. In DNA, the CDR3 is TGTGCCAGCAGCTCCAGGGTTGACGAGCAGTTCTTC. As protein: CASSSRVDEQFF. The full variable domain, with the rest looked up from reference TRBV5-4 and TRBJ2-1, is ETGVTQSPTHLIKTRGQQVTLRCSSQSGHNTVSWYQQALGQGPQFIFQYYREEENGRGNFPPRFSGLQFPNYSSELNVNALELDDSALYLCASSSRVDEQFFGPGTRLTVL.

A few counts support this clone. The rearrangement links TRBV6-5 to TRBJ2-7; TRBD2 might be the D (6 bases). The CDR3 spans 14 residues. The V end was cut by 4 bases, the J end by 7 bases, with 17 bases between. Germline V gene lookup returns CDR1 MNHEY and CDR2 SVGAGI. As DNA, the CDR3 is TGTGCCAGCAGTTCCCCCGGGGAGGCCTGGGAGCAGTACTTC. Amino acids: CASSSPGEAWEQYF.

The chain couples TRBV7-3 to TRBJ1-6; TRBD1 matches 9 bases. Losses at the gene ends were 4 bases for V and 6 bases for J; bases not matched to a gene: 4. The CDR3 is made up of 15 amino acids. Germline loops: CDR1 SGHTA, CDR2 FQGTGA. In nucleotides, the CDR3 is TGTGCCAGCAGCTCCTCGGGACAGGGTAATTCACCCCTCCACTTT. Protein sequence: CASSSSGQGNSPLHF.

The CDR3 DNA is TGTGCCAGCCGAGGGGGCGAAGGCTATGGCTACACCTTC. It translates to CASRGGEGYGYTF. V and J are TRBV6-5 and TRBJ1-2; 7 bases map to TRBD1. The CDR3 extends over 13 amino acids. V dropped 8 bases and J dropped 4; count of bases not matched to a gene: 7. Germline V gives CDR1 MNHEY, CDR2 SVGAGI.

The chain combines TRBV2 with TRBJ1-2, with 9 bases fitting TRBD1. Germline lookup yields CDR1 SNHLY and CDR2 FYNNEI. Losses at the gene ends were 4 bases for V and 3 bases for J; bases not matched to a gene: 6. CDR3 size: 15 residues. CDR3: CASSAQGARDYGYTF. The CDR3 nucleotides are TGTGCCAGCAGTGCACAGGGGGCGCGAGACTATGGCTACACCTTC.

This clone showed up just a few times. The chain carries TRBV30 and TRBJ1-1; D unclear. Between the trimmed V and J ends, which lost 0 bases and 1 base, there was a span of 6 bases. In germline, CDR1 is GTSNPN, CDR2 SVGIG (reference sequence). The CDR3 contains 13 residues. This CDR3 reads CAWSVLGNTEAFF. The CDR3 nucleotides read TGTGCCTGGAGTGTACTTGGGAACACTGAAGCTTTCTTT.

The chain recombines TRBV28 with TRBJ1-1, with D perhaps matching TRBD1 (5 bases). Germline CDR1 is MDHEN and CDR2 is SYDVKM. With 5 bases removed from V and 3 bases from J, the gap between germline ends came to 10 bases. CDR3 size: 13 residues. DNA of the CDR3: TGTGCCAGCAGTCCTTCAGGGTACACTGAAGCTTTCTTT. Its translation is CASSPSGYTEAFF.

This clone was seen a handful of times. V usage is TRBV11-2 and J usage is TRBJ2-7; D remains ambiguous. Germline CDR1 reads SGHAT; CDR2 reads FQNNGV. The CDR3 has 13 residues. Between the trimmed V and J ends, which lost 5 bases and 1 base, there was a span of 9 bases. This chain's CDR3 is CASSRSESYEQYF. CDR3 in DNA: TGTGCCAGCAGCCGATCAGAATCCTACGAGCAGTACTTC.

As to this clone: An end of the junction does not agree with germline; a read error may underlie this. The chain employs TRBV19 and TRBJ2-1; TRBD2 matches at 7 bases. CDR1 is LNHDA and CDR2 is SQIVND in the germline V gene (reference sequence). The CDR3 runs to 14 residues. CDR3 region: CASSLDLGGKGQFF. CDR3 sequence (DNA): TGTGCCAGTAGTCTAGATTTGGGGGGGAAAGGACAGTTCTTC.

V is TRBV7-2 and J is TRBJ1-5; a weak D match, TRBD1 (6 bases). The CDR3 is 16 amino acids. CDR1 is SGHTA, CDR2 FQGNSA, per germline. Trimming removed 5 bases from V and 0 bases from J, with 14 bases in between. CDR3 residues: CASSPRTVYSNQPQHF. CDR3 coding DNA: TGTGCCAGCAGCCCCAGGACAGTTTATAGCAATCAGCCCCAGCATTTT.

In its sample, this clone was seen once. An end of the junction does not agree with germline; a read error may underlie this. The V and J genes are TRBV30 and TRBJ1-2; 7 nucleotides align to TRBD1. The CDR3 consists of 15 residues. The V gene's germline CDR1 is GTSNPN and CDR2 SVGIG (reference sequence). The DNA for the CDR3 is TGTGCCTGGAGCCTGGGACAGAACTATGGCTACACGCAGAACTTC. Its protein is CAWSLGQNYGYTQNF.

CDR3 region: CASRPSKGAHHGYTF. Written as DNA, the CDR3 is TGTGCCAGCAGGCCCTCAAAGGGGGCGCATCATGGCTACACCTTC. The chain links TRBV28 to TRBJ1-2, with TRBD1 identical over 7 bases. Germline CDR1 and CDR2: MDHEN and SYDVKM. CDR3 size: 15 residues. V shed 6 bases, J shed 6 bases, and the junction held 13 bases outside the gene matches.

The chain uses TRBV18 and TRBJ2-1; 15 positions match TRBD2. CDR3 length equals 17 residues. The germline V gene encodes CDR1 KGHSH and CDR2 LQKENI. V dropped 6 bases and J dropped 6; count of bases not matched to a gene: 9. The CDR3, as DNA: TGTGCCAGCTCCCCCGGACTAGCGGGAGGGCAGGGCAATGAGCAGTTCTTC. Translated: CASSPGLAGGQGNEQFF. Variable domain in full (rest from reference TRBV18 and TRBJ2-1): NAGVMQNPRHLVRRRGQEARLRCSPMKGHSHVYWYRQLPEEGLKFMVYLQKENIIDESGMPKERFSAEFPKEGPSILRIQQVVRGDSAAYFCASSPGLAGGQGNEQFFGPGTRLTVL.

This clone was found once. This rearrangement joins TRBV7-2 to TRBJ2-6, with D perhaps TRBD1 (5 bases). The V and J ends lost 1 base and 4 bases respectively, with 11 bases between them. Germline V gene lookup returns CDR1 SGHTA and CDR2 FQGNSA. This CDR3 is built from 16 residues. CDR3 nucleotide sequence: TGTGCCAGCAGCTTAGGGGGCGCCATGGGGGCCAACGTCCTGACTTTC. Its translation: CASSLGGAMGANVLTF.

The V and J genes are TRBV27 and TRBJ1-5; the D gene is possibly TRBD1 (5 bases). Germline assignment: CDR1 MNHEY and CDR2 SMNVEV (reference sequence). Trimming pared 2 bases from V and 3 bases from J, leaving 8 bases between. The CDR3 contains 14 residues. The chain's CDR3 is CASSLMDTNQPQHF. In nucleotides, the CDR3 is TGTGCCAGCAGTTTAATGGACACCAATCAGCCCCAGCATTTT.

The chain has TRBV4-3 and TRBJ2-5, with 8 bases aligning to TRBD2. V gave up 3 bases and J gave up 2 bases; unmatched junction bases: 8. Per germline, CDR1 LGHNA and CDR2 YSLEER. The CDR3 runs to 16 residues. This CDR3 is CASSQQAGGLQETQYF. The CDR3 region has the DNA TGCGCCAGCAGCCAGCAGGCGGGAGGACTGCAAGAGACCCAGTACTTC.

This clone has more than one count but fewer than ten. The V call is TRBV7-8, the J call TRBJ2-1; 9 bases match TRBD2. The CDR3 extends over 18 amino acids. CDR1 SGHVS and CDR2 FQNEAQ come from the germline V gene. The V gene end was trimmed by 5 bases and the J gene end by 5 bases; junction bases not matched to a gene: 16. The CDR3 region has the DNA TGTGCCAGCAGCCCCTACGGGGGGCGGGGGGGCTTGGACAATGAGCAGTTCTTC. Translated: CASSPYGGRGGLDNEQFF.